The clone carrying this T cell receptor beta chain was counted only a few times. These data originate in a study of blood T cell repertoires in COVID-19. Study at large: In each case, the material was cDNA or gDNA derived from T cells, B-cell-depleted T cells, or PBMCs.

Original handling: Amplified reference gene primers provided the basis for estimating nucleated cell counts. Sequencing was performed with immunoSEQ multiplex PCR; in TCRdb, only in-frame clones are kept and a portion is missing. V, J and clone size are taken as reported in that table, and D and trimming were inferred from the DNA itself. The sample shows about 83,000 clones, about three quarters of them seen only once. The sequenced sample consisted of peripheral blood. The clonotype was recovered from an elderly woman with active or convalescent COVID-19.

The chain's CDR3 is CASTRTDTGELFF. The CDR3 nucleotides read TGTGCCAGTACTCGAACAGACACCGGGGAGCTGTTTTTT. The rearrangement links TRBV19 to TRBJ2-2, with no clear D. The germline V gene has CDR1 LNHDA and CDR2 SQIVND (reference sequence). V lost 7 bases and J 3 bases, leaving 9 bases between the germline ends. This CDR3 is built from 13 residues.